This is a list of T cell receptor beta chains from one sample in a study of blood T cell repertoires in COVID-19. Data came from immunoSEQ multiplex PCR; TCRdb stores just in-frame clones and leaves some out. This repertoire shows roughly 170,000 clones, approximately 79% found once; its top ten account for approximately 3%. The sample taken for sequencing was peripheral blood. These receptors originate from a woman older than 75 with acute or convalescent COVID-19. Both conserved end residues are part of each CDR3. The D gene is left open where the match is weak. Clone size is given for some rows only: seen once, a few or many times, or a class if the clone is expanded.

TRBJ2-6	NA	TRBV9	NA	TGTGCCAGCAGCGTAGGGCACTCTGGGGCCAACGTCCTGACTTTC	CASSVGHSGANVLTF
TRBJ2-2	NA	TRBV9	NA	TGTGCCAGCAGCGCGCCGGCGGAGGTGGTCACCGGGGAGCTGTTTTTT	CASSAPAEVVTGELFF
TRBJ2-5	TRBD2	TRBV9	NA	TGTGCCAGCAGCTGGACTAGCGGGAATGAGGAGACCCAGTACTTC	CASSWTSGNEETQYF
TRBJ1-2	NA	TRBV6-1	few	TGTGCCAGCAGTGAGGGAGGTAGTAACTATGGCTACACCTTC	CASSEGGSNYGYTF
TRBJ1-2	NA	TRBV9	NA	TGTGCCAGCGTCAGGGACTATGGCTACACCTTC	CASVRDYGYTF
TRBJ2-7	TRBD2	TRBV11-2	NA	TGTGCCAGCAGCCTAGCGGGAGGAGGAGGAGTCTACGAGCAGTACTTC	CASSLAGGGGVYEQYF
TRBJ2-2	NA	TRBV12-3/TRBV12-4	NA	TGTGCCAGCGGACTAAGGCTGACCGGGGAGCTGTTTTTT	CASGLRLTGELFF
TRBJ2-1	NA	TRBV18	NA	TGTGCCAGCTCACCAAACAGGGATTTTAATGAGCAGTTCTTC	CASSPNRDFNEQFF
TRBJ2-2	NA	TRBV29-1	few	TGCAGCGTTGAAGATCCGAGGACAGCGAACACCGGGGAGCTGTTTTTT	CSVEDPRTANTGELFF
TRBJ2-1	TRBD2	TRBV5-1	NA	TGCGCCAGCAGCTTACCCCCGGGACTAGCGGGAGGTACCTACAATGAGCAGTTCTTC	CASSLPPGLAGGTYNEQFF
TRBJ1-2	NA	TRBV2	NA	TGTGCCAGCAGTGGGGAGGGGAACTATGGCTACACCTTC	CASSGEGNYGYTF
TRBJ1-5	TRBD1	TRBV19	once	TGTGCCAGTAGACAGGGGGCCAGCAATCAGCCCCAGCATTTT	CASRQGASNQPQHF
TRBJ2-1	NA	TRBV6-4	NA	TGTGCCAGCAGTGACTCTTGGCTAGCTGGCAATGAGCAGTTCTTC	CASSDSWLAGNEQFF
TRBJ2-7	TRBD2	TRBV27	NA	TGTGCCAGCAGTTCGGCCGGGACTAGCGGCGCCTACGAGCAGTACTTC	CASSSAGTSGAYEQYF
TRBJ2-7	TRBD1	TRBV4-1	NA	TGCGCCAGCAGCCAGGTTCCGGGACAGGCCTCCTACGAGCAGTACTTC	CASSQVPGQASYEQYF
TRBJ1-4	NA	TRBV5-6	NA	TGTGCCAGCAGCTTGTTGGGAGGTGAAAAACTGTTTTTT	CASSLLGGEKLFF
TRBJ1-6	NA	TRBV28	few	TGTGCCAGCAGTCGTCAGGTGCCGAGCTCCTATAATTCACCCCTCCACTTT	CASSRQVPSSYNSPLHF
TRBJ1-3	TRBD1	TRBV14	NA	TGTGCCAGCAGCCAAGTACAGGGGTTCGCTGGAAACACCATATATTTT	CASSQVQGFAGNTIYF
TRBJ2-7	TRBD1	TRBV7-6	NA	TGTGCCAGCAGCTCCAGGACAGGTGGCGAGCAGTACTTC	CASSSRTGGEQYF
TRBJ1-1	NA	TRBV9	NA	TGTGCCAGCAGCCCTCAGCCGGACAGCGACCATGAAGCTTTCTTT	CASSPQPDSDHEAFF
TRBJ1-4	TRBD1	TRBV18	NA	TGTGCCAGCTCATCCCTTACAGGGGGCAACTATGAAAAACTGTTTTTT	CASSSLTGGNYEKLFF
TRBJ2-3	TRBD2	TRBV28	NA	TGTGCCAGCAGTTTCGCTAGCGGGAGGGCCTTAGCAGATACGCAGTATTTT	CASSFASGRALADTQYF
TRBJ2-2	TRBD2	TRBV9	NA	TGTGCCAGCAGCCCCAATAGCGGGATGAACACCGGGGAGCTGTTTTTT	CASSPNSGMNTGELFF
TRBJ2-3	NA	TRBV5-1	NA	TGCGCCAGCAGCTTGTTAGGCGGATTCACAGATACGCAGTATTTT	CASSLLGGFTDTQYF
TRBJ2-1	NA	TRBV24-1	NA	TGTGCCACCAGTGATTTAGTAACAGGGGGGGGGAATGAGCAGTTCTTC	CATSDLVTGGGNEQFF
TRBJ1-5	TRBD1	TRBV30	NA	TGTGCCTGGCAAACAGGGGGCGGACAGCCCCAGCATTTT	CAWQTGGGQPQHF
TRBJ1-5	NA	TRBV7-2	NA	TGTGCCAGCAGCCCGTCCCCGAATCAGCCCCAGCATTTT	CASSPSPNQPQHF
TRBJ1-4	NA	TRBV28	NA	TGTGCCAGCAGTAACTATCAAGCAACTAATGAAAAACTGTTTTTT	CASSNYQATNEKLFF
TRBJ1-1	TRBD1	TRBV29-1	NA	TGCAGCGTTGTGGACAGGGGGACCACTGAAGCTTTCTTT	CSVVDRGTTEAFF
TRBJ2-1	TRBD2	TRBV20-1	NA	TGCAGTGCTAGTGCCAAAGCGGGAGCTCGTCGGAATGAGCAGTTCTTC	CSASAKAGARRNEQFF
TRBJ1-5	NA	TRBV4-1	NA	TGCGCCACTTCCGACAGTCCGGATCAGCCCCAGCATTTT	CATSDSPDQPQHF
TRBJ1-5	NA	TRBV19	NA	TGTGCCAGTAGCGCAGGGGTTTTTAATCAGCCCCAGCATTTT	CASSAGVFNQPQHF
TRBJ2-1	TRBD2	TRBV9	NA	TGTGCCAGCAGCGTAGAGGGGGCCTCACTCGGACTAGCGGGAGCAAATGAGCAGTTCTTC	CASSVEGASLGLAGANEQFF
TRBJ2-7	TRBD2	TRBV27	NA	TGTGCCAGCAGTACCCCGGGACTAGCGGGAGGCCGGGAGGGCGAGCAGTACTTC	CASSTPGLAGGREGEQYF
TRBJ2-3	NA	TRBV12-5	NA	TGTGCTAGTGCCCCTGGGACACCGTTCACAGATACGCAGTATTTT	CASAPGTPFTDTQYF
TRBJ2-1	NA	TRBV5-1	NA	TGCGCCAGCAGCTCTCGGTCAGGGTCAAACTCCTACAATGAGCAGTTCTTC	CASSSRSGSNSYNEQFF
TRBJ1-4	TRBD1	TRBV19	once	TGTGCCAGTCGGGGACAGGGGATTGAAAAACTGTTTTTT	CASRGQGIEKLFF
TRBJ1-5	NA	TRBV2	few	TGTGCCAGCAGTGTATTGTCTAGCAATCAGCCCCAGCATTTT	CASSVLSSNQPQHF
TRBJ1-5	NA	TRBV6-2/TRBV6-3	NA	TGTGCCAGCAGTCAGGGTCAGCCCCAGCATTTT	CASSQGQPQHF
TRBJ2-7	NA	TRBV27	NA	TGTGCCAGCAGTTTTCAGGGGACCTACGAGCAGTACTTC	CASSFQGTYEQYF
TRBJ2-7	NA	TRBV18	few	TGTGCCAGCTCACCCTATTCCACCTACGAGCAGTACTTC	CASSPYSTYEQYF
TRBJ2-2	TRBD2	TRBV9	NA	TGTGCCAGCAGCCTAAGCGGGAGGGGTGGGACCGGGGAGCTGTTTTTT	CASSLSGRGGTGELFF
TRBJ2-5	NA	TRBV7-2	NA	TGTGCCAGCAGCTTATGGTACGGAGGGGAGACCCAGTACTTC	CASSLWYGGETQYF
TRBJ2-2	NA	TRBV29-1	many	TGCAGCGTTGACCGGGGGACCGGGGAGCTGTTTTTT	CSVDRGTGELFF
TRBJ1-2	NA	TRBV27	NA	TGTGCCAGCAGTTTGTATCAGGGAGGACCCAATGGCTACACCTTC	CASSLYQGGPNGYTF
TRBJ1-4	NA	TRBV19	NA	TGTGCCAGTAGTAGATCAGCCGGAGCGAATGAAAAACTGTTTTTT	CASSRSAGANEKLFF
TRBJ2-5	TRBD2	TRBV5-4	NA	TGTGCCAGCAGGAGGTGGGGCGGGAGTGAGACCCAGTACTTC	CASRRWGGSETQYF
TRBJ2-2	TRBD1	TRBV29-1	NA	TGCAGCGTTGGCCTCGGACAGGGGGTGGGGAACACCGGGGAGCTGTTTTTT	CSVGLGQGVGNTGELFF
TRBJ2-7	TRBD2	TRBV28	few	TGTGCCAGCAGTTTTGGGACTAGTAAGTACGAGCAGTACTTC	CASSFGTSKYEQYF
TRBJ1-6	NA	TRBV19	few	TGTGCCAGCGACACGAGCTCCTATAATTCACCCCTCCACTTT	CASDTSSYNSPLHF
TRBJ2-7	NA	TRBV18	NA	TGTGCCAGCTCACGTACCTCAGGGGCACGCCACTACGAGCAGTACTTC	CASSRTSGARHYEQYF
TRBJ2-3	NA	TRBV29-1	few	TGCAGCCAACGCACTAGTGACGATACGCAGTATTTT	CSQRTSDDTQYF
TRBJ2-5	NA	TRBV11-2	NA	TGTGCCAGCAGCTCCATCAAAGAGACCCAGTACTTC	CASSSIKETQYF
TRBJ2-7	NA	TRBV12-3/TRBV12-4	NA	TGTGCCAGCAGTTTGACGACAGACTACGAGCAGTACTTC	CASSLTTDYEQYF
TRBJ2-7	NA	TRBV30	NA	TGTGCCTGGAGTGCAGATGTCGCGGGTGCGCACGAGCAGTACTTC	CAWSADVAGAHEQYF
TRBJ1-4	NA	TRBV28	NA	TGTGCCAGCAGCCCGGGGGGTGCAACTAATGAAAAACTGTTTTTT	CASSPGGATNEKLFF
TRBJ2-3	TRBD2	TRBV24-1	NA	TGTGCCACCTTTTTAGGGACTAGCGGCGGTAATACGCAGTATTTT	CATFLGTSGGNTQYF
TRBJ2-1	NA	TRBV6-5	NA	TGTGCCAGCAGCAAACAGGGAGCAGTAGGCAATGAGCAGTTCTTC	CASSKQGAVGNEQFF
TRBJ1-6	NA	TRBV5-1	once	TGCGCCAGCAGCTTGGCCGAGGTGGATTCACCCCTCCACTTT	CASSLAEVDSPLHF
TRBJ2-5	NA	TRBV2	NA	TGTGCCGGTCGTGCGGGATCCTGGGAGACCCAGTACTTC	CAGRAGSWETQYF